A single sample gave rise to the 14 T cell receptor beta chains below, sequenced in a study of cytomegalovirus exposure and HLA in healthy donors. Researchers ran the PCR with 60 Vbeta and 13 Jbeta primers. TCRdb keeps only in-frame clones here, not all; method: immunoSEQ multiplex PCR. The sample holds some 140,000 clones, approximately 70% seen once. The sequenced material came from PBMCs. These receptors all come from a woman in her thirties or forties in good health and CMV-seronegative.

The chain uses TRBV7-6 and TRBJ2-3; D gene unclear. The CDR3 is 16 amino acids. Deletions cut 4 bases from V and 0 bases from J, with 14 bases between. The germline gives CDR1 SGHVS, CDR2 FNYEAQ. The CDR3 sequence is CASSSTVSTSTDTQYF. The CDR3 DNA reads TGTGCCAGCAGCTCTACAGTTAGTACTAGCACAGATACGCAGTATTTT. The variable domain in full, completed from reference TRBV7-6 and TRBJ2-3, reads GAGVSQSPRYKVTKRGQDVALRCDPISGHVSLYWYRQALGQGPEFLTYFNYEAQQDKSGLPNDRFSAERPEGSISTLTIQRTEQRDSAMYRCASSSTVSTSTDTQYFGPGTRLTVL.

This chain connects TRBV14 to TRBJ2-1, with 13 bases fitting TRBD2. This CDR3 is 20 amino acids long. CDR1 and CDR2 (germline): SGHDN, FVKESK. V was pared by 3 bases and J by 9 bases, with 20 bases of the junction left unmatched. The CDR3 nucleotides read TGTGCCAGCAGCCATCCGGTTATGTTGGGACTAGCGGGGAGGGGAGCTGAGCAGTTCTTC. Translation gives CASSHPVMLGLAGRGAEQFF. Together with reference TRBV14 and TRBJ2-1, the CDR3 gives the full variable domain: EAGVTQFPSHSVIEKGQTVTLRCDPISGHDNLYWYRRVMGKEIKFLLHFVKESKQDESGMPNNRFLAERTGGTYSTLKVQPAELEDSGVYFCASSHPVMLGLAGRGAEQFFGPGTRLTVL.

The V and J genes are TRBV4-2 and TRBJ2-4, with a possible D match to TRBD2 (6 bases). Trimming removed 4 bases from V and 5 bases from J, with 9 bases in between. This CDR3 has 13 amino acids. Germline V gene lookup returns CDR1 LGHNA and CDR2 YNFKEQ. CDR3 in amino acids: CASSPGDQNIQYF. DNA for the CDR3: TGTGCCAGCAGCCCGGGGGACCAAAACATTCAGTACTTC.

The CDR3 is CSAKDRADDKLFF. The DNA of the CDR3 is TGCAGCGCCAAGGACAGGGCCGACGATAAACTGTTTTTT. The chain employs TRBV29-1 and TRBJ1-4; TRBD1 matches at 8 bases. The CDR3 runs to 13 residues. J was trimmed by 11 bases and V by 7 bases; bases with no gene match: 12. Germline-derived CDR1 and CDR2 are SQVTM and ANQGSEA.

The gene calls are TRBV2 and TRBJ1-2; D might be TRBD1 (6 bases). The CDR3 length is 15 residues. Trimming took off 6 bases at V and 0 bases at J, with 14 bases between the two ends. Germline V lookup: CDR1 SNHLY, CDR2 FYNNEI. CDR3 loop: CASRTAQGTNYGYTF. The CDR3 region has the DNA TGTGCCAGCAGAACCGCCCAGGGGACTAACTATGGCTACACCTTC.

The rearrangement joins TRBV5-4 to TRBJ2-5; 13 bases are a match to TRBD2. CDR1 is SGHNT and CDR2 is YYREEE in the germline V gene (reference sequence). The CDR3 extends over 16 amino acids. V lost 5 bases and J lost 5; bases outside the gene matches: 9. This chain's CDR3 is CASRPGTSGAGETQYF. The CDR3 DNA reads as TGTGCCAGCAGACCCGGGACTAGCGGGGCGGGGGAGACCCAGTACTTC.

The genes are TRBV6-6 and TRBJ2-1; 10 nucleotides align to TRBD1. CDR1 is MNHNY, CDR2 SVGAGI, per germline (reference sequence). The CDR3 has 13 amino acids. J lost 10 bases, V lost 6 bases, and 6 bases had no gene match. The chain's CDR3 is CASSRDRGIEQFF. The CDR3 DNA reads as TGTGCCAGCAGCCGGGACAGGGGAATCGAGCAGTTCTTC.

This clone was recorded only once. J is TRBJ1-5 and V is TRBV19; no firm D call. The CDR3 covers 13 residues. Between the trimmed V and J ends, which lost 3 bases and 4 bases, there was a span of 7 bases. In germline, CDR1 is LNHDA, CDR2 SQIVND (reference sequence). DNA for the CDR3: TGTGCCAGTAGTATTAGTTGGAATCAGCCCCAGCATTTT. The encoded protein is CASSISWNQPQHF.

This CDR3 reads CASSLPQGGYEQYF. The CDR3 DNA follows: TGTGCCAGCAGCTTACCGCAAGGGGGCTACGAGCAGTACTTC. The J gene is TRBJ2-7, the V gene TRBV7-8; tentative D call: TRBD1 (6 bases). V was clipped by 2 bases and J by 3 bases, with 11 bases between them. Germline V lookup: CDR1 SGHVS, CDR2 FQNEAQ. This CDR3 spans 14 amino acids. Filled out from reference TRBV7-8 and TRBJ2-7, the complete variable domain reads GAGVSQSPRYKVAKRGQDVALRCDPISGHVSLFWYQQALGQGPEFLTYFQNEAQLDKSGLPSDRFFAERPEGSVSTLKIQRTQQEDSAVYLCASSLPQGGYEQYFGPGTRLTVT.

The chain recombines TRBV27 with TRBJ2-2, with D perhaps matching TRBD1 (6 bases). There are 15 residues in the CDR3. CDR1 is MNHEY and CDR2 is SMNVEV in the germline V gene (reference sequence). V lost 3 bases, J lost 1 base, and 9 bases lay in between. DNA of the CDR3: TGTGCCAGCAGTTTTGGGACAAGGAACACCGGGGAGCTGTTTTTT. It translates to CASSFGTRNTGELFF.

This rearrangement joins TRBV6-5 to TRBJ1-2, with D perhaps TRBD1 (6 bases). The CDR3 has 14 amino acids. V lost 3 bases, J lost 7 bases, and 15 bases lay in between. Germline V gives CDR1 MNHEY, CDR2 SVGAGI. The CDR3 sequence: CASSYELQGGGYTF. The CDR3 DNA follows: TGTGCCAGCAGTTATGAGTTACAGGGTGGTGGCTACACCTTC.

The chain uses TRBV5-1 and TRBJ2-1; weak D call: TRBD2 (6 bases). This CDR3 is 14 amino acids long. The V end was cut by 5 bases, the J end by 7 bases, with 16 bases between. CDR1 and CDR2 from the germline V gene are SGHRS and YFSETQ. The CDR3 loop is CASSSEGRSNEQFF. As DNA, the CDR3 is TGCGCCAGCAGTTCGGAGGGGCGCAGTAATGAGCAGTTCTTC.

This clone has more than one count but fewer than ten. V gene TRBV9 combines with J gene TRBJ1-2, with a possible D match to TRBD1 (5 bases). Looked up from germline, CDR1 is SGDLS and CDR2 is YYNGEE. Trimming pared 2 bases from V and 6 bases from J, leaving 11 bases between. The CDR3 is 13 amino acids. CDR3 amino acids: CASSVRPGNGYTF. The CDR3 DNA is TGTGCCAGCAGCGTCAGGCCAGGGAATGGCTACACCTTC. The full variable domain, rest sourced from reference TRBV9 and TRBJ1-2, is DSGVTQTPKHLITATGQRVTLRCSPRSGDLSVYWYQQSLDQGLQFLIQYYNGEERAKGNILERFSAQQFPDLHSELNLSSLELGDSALYFCASSVRPGNGYTFGSGTRLTVV.

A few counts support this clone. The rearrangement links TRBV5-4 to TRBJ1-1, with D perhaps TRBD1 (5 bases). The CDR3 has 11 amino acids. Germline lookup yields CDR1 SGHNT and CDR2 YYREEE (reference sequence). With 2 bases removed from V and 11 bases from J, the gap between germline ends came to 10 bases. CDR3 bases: TGTGCCAGCAGCTTTCAGGGTTCGGCTTTCTTT. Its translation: CASSFQGSAFF.